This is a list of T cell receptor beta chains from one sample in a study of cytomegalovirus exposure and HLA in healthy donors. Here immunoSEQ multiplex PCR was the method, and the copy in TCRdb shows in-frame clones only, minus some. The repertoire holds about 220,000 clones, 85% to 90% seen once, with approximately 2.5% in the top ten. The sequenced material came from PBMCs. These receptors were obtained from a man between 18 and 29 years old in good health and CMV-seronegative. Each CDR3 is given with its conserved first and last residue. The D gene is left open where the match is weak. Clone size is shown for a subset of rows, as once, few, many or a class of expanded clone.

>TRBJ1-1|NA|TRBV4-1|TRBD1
TGCGCCAGCGGGTCGACAGGGCCAAGTGAAGCTTTCTTT
CASGSTGPSEAFF
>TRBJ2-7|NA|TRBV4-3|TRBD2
TGCGCCAGCAGCCAAGATCTAGGGACTAGCGGGACCGAGCAGTACTTC
CASSQDLGTSGTEQYF
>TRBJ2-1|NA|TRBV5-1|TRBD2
TGCGCCAGCAGCCTTAGCGGGGGGTACTACAATGAGCAGTTCTTC
CASSLSGGYYNEQFF
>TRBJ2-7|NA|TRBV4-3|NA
TGCGCCAGCAGCCAAGATCTCGCCCCCTCAGGGGCGGGCGAGCAGTACTTC
CASSQDLAPSGAGEQYF
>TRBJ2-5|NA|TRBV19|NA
TGTGCCAGTAGTATAGGGGGAGTTGAGACCCAGTACTTC
CASSIGGVETQYF
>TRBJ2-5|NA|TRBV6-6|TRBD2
TGTGCCAGCAGTTCTACCCAGCGGGGAGAGACCCAGTACTTC
CASSSTQRGETQYF
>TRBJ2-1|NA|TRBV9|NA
TGTGCCAGCAGGGGGGCCGACAATGAGCAGTTCTTC
CASRGADNEQFF
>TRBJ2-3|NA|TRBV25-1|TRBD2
TGTGCCAGCAGTGCGTGGCCTAGCGGGACCAGAACAGATACGCAGTATTTT
CASSAWPSGTRTDTQYF
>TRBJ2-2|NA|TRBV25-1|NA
TGTGCCAGCAGTGAATATACAGCCGGGGAGCTGTTTTTT
CASSEYTAGELFF
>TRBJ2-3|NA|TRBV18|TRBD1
TGTGCCAGCTCACCCCTCGACAGGGGAGGCACAGATACGCAGTATTTT
CASSPLDRGGTDTQYF
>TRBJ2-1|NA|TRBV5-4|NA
TGTGCCAGCAGCTTGTATAGGGACTCGGATGAGCAGTTCTTC
CASSLYRDSDEQFF
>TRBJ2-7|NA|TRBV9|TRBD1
TGTGCCAGCAGCGTAGAGCCACAGGGGTTTTACGAGCAGTACTTC
CASSVEPQGFYEQYF
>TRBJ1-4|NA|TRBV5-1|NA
TGCGCCAGCAGCTTGTCGGGCACAGGGTTTGGGGAAAAACTGTTTTTT
CASSLSGTGFGEKLFF
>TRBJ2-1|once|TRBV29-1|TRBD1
TGCAGCGCCACACTCGGGACAGGTGAAGGTGAGCAGTTCTTC
CSATLGTGEGEQFF
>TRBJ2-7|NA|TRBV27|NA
TGTGCCAGCAGTTTGCTAGCCGGTTCATACGAGCAGTACTTC
CASSLLAGSYEQYF
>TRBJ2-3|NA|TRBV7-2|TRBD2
TGTGCCAGCAGCTTAATGTCTAGCGGGAGCACAGATACGCAGTATTTT
CASSLMSSGSTDTQYF
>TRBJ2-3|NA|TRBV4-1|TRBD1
TGCGCCAGCAGCCCTAGGGACAGGGAAGATACGCAGTATTTT
CASSPRDREDTQYF
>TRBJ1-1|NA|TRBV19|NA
TGTGCCAGTAGTATACTATTAACTGACACTGAAGCTTTCTTT
CASSILLTDTEAFF
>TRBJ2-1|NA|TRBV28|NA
TGTGCCAGCAGTTTTCGTACAGGCGTTGGAGATGAGCAGTTCTTC
CASSFRTGVGDEQFF
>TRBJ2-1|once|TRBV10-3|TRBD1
TGTGCCATCAGTGAGGAAATAAAGGGGGCGGAAGGTGAGCAGTTCTTC
CAISEEIKGAEGEQFF
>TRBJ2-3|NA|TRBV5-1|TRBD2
TGCGCCAGCAGCCTAGGACTAGCGGACCTCACAGATACGCAGTATTTT
CASSLGLADLTDTQYF
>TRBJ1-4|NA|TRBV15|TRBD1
TGTGCCACCAGCAGAGTGTACAGGACAGGGCCGGGTGAAAAACTGTTTTTT
CATSRVYRTGPGEKLFF
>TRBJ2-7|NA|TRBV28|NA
TGTGCCAGCAGAGGACAGCCCTACGAGCAGTACTTC
CASRGQPYEQYF
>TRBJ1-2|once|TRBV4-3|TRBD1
TGCGCCAGCAGCCAGACAGGGACAGAATATGGCTACACCTTC
CASSQTGTEYGYTF
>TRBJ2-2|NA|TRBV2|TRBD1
TGTGCCAGCAGTCCGGGACAGCGGACCGGGGAGCTGTTTTTT
CASSPGQRTGELFF
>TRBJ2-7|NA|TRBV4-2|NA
TGTGCCAGCAGCCCCGAAAGGGGAATCTCCTACGAGCAGTACTTC
CASSPERGISYEQYF
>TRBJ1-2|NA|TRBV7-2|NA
TGTGCCAGCAGCTGGTACAGGGACGGCTACACCTTC
CASSWYRDGYTF
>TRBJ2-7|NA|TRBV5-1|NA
TGCGCCAGCAGCTCTCGAACAGGAGACTACGAGCAGTACTTC
CASSSRTGDYEQYF
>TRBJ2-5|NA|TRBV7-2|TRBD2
TGTGCCAGCAGCTTAAACGTAGCGGGGGGACAAGAGACCCAGTACTTC
CASSLNVAGGQETQYF
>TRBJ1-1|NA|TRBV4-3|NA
TGCGCCAGCAGCCAAGACAGAACAGGGAACACTGAAGCTTTCTTT
CASSQDRTGNTEAFF
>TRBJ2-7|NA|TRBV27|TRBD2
TGTGCCAGCAGTTTATCCCCTTTGTTAGCGGGAGGGGGCGAGCAGTACTTC
CASSLSPLLAGGGEQYF
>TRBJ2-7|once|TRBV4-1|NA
TGCGCCAGCAGCCAAGAATCTGGCAGCTACGAGCAGTACTTC
CASSQESGSYEQYF
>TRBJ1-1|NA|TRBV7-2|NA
TGTGCCAGCAGCTCGGGGTGGAACACTGAAGCTTTCTTT
CASSSGWNTEAFF
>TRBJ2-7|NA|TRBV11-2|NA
TGTGCCAGCAGCTTAGTTGGGAGTTTGGGATATTACGAGCAGTACTTC
CASSLVGSLGYYEQYF
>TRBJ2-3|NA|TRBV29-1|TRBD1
TGCAGCGTTGTAATTCGGTCCCATGGACAGGGCCCACGTGCAGGGCAGTATTTT
CSVVIRSHGQGPRAGQYF
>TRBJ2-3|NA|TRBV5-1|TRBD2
TGCGCCAGCAGTTCTGATAGCGGGGGGGCCGCAGATACGCAGTATTTT
CASSSDSGGAADTQYF
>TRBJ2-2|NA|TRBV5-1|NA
TGCGCCAGCAGCTTGTGGCAGATTGGTGGGGAGCTGTTTTTT
CASSLWQIGGELFF
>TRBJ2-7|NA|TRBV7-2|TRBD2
TGTGCCAGCAGCTTGAACTCGCGGGAGGGCCCTGGGCAGTACTTC
CASSLNSREGPGQYF
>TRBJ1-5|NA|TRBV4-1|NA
TGCGCCAGCAGCCAAGATCACCCAGGCAATCAGCCCCAGCATTTT
CASSQDHPGNQPQHF
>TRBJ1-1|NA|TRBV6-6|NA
TGTGCCAGCAGTTACTCGGTCGGGTTCGAAGCTTTCTTT
CASSYSVGFEAFF
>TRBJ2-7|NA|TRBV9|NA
TGTGCCAGCAGCGTAGATCAATCGTCTATGGGGGGAAAGCAGTACTTC
CASSVDQSSMGGKQYF
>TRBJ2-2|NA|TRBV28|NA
TGTGCCAGCAGTCGTATTGGGGAGCTGTTTTTT
CASSRIGELFF
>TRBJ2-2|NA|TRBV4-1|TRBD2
TGCGCCAGCAGCCATCCTAGCGGGACGGCCGGGGAGCTGTTTTTT
CASSHPSGTAGELFF
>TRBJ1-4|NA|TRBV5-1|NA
TGCGCCAGCAGCTTGTCGCCTGCGGAAAAACTGTTTTTT
CASSLSPAEKLFF
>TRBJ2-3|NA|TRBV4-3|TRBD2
TGCGCCAGCAGCCATGGTAGCGGGAGCACAGATACGCAGTATTTT
CASSHGSGSTDTQYF
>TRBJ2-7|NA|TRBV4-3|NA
TGCGCCAGCAGCCAAGGGCCGGGGAGTTACGAGCAGTACTTC
CASSQGPGSYEQYF